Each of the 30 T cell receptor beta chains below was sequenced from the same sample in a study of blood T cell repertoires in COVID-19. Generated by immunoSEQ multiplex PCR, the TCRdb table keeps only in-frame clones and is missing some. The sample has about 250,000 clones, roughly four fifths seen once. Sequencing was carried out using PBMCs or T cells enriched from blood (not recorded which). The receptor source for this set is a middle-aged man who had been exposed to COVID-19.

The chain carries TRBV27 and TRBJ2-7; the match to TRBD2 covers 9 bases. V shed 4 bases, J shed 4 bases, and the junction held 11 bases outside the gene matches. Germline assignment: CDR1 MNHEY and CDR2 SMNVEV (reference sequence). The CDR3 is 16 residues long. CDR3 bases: TGTGCCAGCAGTTGGGATAGCGGGAGTGGATCTTACGAGCAGTACTTC. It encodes CASSWDSGSGSYEQYF.

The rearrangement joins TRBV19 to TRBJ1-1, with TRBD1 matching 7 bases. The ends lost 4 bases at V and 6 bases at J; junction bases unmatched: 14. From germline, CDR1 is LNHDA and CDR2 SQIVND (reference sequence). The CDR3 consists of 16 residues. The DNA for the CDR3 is TGTGCCAGTAGTAGAAGACAGGGCCCTGAGAGGGCTGAAGCTTTCTTT. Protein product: CASSRRQGPERAEAFF.

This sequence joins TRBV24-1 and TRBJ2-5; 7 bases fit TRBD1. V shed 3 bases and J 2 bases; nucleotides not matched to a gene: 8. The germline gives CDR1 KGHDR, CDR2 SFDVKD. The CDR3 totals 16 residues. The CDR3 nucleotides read TGTGCCACCAGTGATCCAACCCGGGGACAGCAAGAGACCCAGTACTTC. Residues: CATSDPTRGQQETQYF.

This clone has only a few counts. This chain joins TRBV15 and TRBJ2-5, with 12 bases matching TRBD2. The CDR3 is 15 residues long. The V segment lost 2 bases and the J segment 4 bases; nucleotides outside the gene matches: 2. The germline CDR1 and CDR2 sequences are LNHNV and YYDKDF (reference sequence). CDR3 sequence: CATSRLAGGPETQYF. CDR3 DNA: TGTGCCACCAGCAGACTAGCGGGAGGGCCAGAGACCCAGTACTTC.

DNA of the CDR3: TGTGCCAGCAGCCGCGCGGTAACTCGGTACAATGAGCAGTTCTTC. This gives the protein CASSRAVTRYNEQFF. J is TRBJ2-1 and V is TRBV7-8; D is ambiguous. The CDR3 runs 15 residues. Germline CDR1 and CDR2: SGHVS and FQNEAQ. Trimming removed 5 bases at V and 4 bases at J, with 15 bases between.

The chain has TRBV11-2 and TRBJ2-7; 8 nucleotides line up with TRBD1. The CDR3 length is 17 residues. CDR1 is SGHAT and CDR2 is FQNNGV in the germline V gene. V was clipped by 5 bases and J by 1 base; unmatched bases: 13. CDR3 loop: CASSGLRQGIRSYEQYF. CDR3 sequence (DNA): TGTGCCAGCAGCGGCCTTAGACAGGGGATTAGGTCCTACGAGCAGTACTTC.

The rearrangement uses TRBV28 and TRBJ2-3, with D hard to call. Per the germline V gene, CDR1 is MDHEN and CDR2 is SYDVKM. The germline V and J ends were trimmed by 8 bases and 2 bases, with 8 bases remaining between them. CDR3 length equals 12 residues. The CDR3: CASLGDTDTQYF. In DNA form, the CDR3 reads TGTGCCAGCCTAGGAGACACAGATACGCAGTATTTT.

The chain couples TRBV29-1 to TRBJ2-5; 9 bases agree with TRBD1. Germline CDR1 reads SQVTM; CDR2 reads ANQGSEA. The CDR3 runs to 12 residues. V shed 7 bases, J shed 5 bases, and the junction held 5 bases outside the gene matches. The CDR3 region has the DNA TGCAGCGCCCCGGGACAGGGTGAGACCCAGTACTTC. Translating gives CSAPGQGETQYF.

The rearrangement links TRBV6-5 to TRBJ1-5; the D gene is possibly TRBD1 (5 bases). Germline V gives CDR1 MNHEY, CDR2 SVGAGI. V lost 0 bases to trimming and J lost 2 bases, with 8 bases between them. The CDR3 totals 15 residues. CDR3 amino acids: CASSYSSGGNQPQHF. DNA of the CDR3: TGTGCCAGCAGTTACTCGTCGGGGGGCAATCAGCCCCAGCATTTT.

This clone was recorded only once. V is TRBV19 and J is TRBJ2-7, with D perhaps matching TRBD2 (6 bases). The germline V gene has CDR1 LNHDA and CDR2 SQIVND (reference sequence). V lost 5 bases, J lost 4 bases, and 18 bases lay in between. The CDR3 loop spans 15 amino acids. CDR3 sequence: CASSPGGVPPYEQYF. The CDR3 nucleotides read TGTGCCAGTAGTCCAGGAGGGGTGCCCCCATACGAGCAGTACTTC.

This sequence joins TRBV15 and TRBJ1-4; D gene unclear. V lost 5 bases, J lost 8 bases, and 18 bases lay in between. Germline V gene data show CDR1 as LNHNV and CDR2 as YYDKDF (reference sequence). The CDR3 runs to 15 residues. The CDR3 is CATSYPENYGEKLFF. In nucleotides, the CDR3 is TGTGCCACCAGCTATCCCGAAAATTACGGGGAAAAACTGTTTTTT.

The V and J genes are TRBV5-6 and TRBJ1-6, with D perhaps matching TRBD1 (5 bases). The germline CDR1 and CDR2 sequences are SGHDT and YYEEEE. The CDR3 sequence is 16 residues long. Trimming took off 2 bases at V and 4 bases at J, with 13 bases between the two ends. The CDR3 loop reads CASSLGLGGYNSPLHF. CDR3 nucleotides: TGTGCCAGCAGCTTAGGACTCGGGGGATATAATTCACCCCTCCACTTT.

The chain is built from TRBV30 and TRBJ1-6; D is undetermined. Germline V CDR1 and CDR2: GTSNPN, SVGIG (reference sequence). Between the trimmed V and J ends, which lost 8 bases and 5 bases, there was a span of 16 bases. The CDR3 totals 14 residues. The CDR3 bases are TGTGCCCATGATGCGGGGATCCATAATTCACCCCTCCACTTT. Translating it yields CAHDAGIHNSPLHF.

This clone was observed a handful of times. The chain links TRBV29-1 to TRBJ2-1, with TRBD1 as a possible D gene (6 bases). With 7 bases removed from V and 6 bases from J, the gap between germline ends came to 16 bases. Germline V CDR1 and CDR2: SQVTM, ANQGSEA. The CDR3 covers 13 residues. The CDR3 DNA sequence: TGCAGCGGACAGGAAAGAGGACCCAATGAGCAGTTCTTC. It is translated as CSGQERGPNEQFF.

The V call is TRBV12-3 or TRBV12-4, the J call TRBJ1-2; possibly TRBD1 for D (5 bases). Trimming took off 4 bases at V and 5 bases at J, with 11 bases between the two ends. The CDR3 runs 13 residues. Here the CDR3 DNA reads TGTGCCAGCAGTTCGGCGGGGGTTTATGGCTACACCTTC. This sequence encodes CASSSAGVYGYTF.

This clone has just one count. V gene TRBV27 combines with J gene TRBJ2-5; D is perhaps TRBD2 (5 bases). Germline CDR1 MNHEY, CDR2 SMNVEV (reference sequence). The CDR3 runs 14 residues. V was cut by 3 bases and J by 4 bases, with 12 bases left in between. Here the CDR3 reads CASSFRFRGETQYF. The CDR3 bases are TGTGCCAGCAGTTTCAGATTCCGGGGAGAGACCCAGTACTTC.

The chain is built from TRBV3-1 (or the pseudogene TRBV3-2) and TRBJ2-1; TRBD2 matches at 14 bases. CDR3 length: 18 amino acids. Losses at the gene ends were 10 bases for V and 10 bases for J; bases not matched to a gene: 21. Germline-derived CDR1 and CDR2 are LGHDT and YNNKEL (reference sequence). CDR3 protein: CAIYPQVTGTSGSGEQFF. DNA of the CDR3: TGTGCCATCTATCCCCAAGTTACCGGGACTAGCGGGAGCGGGGAGCAGTTCTTC.

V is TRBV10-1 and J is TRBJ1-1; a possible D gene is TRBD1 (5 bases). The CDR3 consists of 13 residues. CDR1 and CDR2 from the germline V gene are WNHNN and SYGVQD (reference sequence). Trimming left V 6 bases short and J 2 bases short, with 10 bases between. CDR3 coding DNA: TGCGCCAGCAGAAGGACATTCAACACTGAAGCTTTCTTT. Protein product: CASRRTFNTEAFF.

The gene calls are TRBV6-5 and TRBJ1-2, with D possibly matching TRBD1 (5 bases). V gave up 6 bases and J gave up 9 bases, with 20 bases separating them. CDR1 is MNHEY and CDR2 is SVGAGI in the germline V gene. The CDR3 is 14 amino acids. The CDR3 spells CASRTKGSSFSYTF. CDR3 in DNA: TGTGCCAGCAGAACGAAGGGGTCCTCGTTCAGCTACACCTTC.

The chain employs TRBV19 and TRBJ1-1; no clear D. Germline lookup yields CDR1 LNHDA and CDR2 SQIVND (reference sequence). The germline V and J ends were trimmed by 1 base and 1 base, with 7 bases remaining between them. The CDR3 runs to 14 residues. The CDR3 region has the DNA TGTGCCAGTAGTATAGCCGTCAGGAACACTGAAGCTTTCTTT. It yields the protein CASSIAVRNTEAFF.

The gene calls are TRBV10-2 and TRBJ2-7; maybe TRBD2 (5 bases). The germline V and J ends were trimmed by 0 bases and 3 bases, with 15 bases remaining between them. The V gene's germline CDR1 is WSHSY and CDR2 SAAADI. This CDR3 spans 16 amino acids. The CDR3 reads CASSESGSRPGYEQYF. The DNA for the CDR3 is TGCGCCAGCAGTGAGTCGGGGAGTCGACCCGGCTACGAGCAGTACTTC.

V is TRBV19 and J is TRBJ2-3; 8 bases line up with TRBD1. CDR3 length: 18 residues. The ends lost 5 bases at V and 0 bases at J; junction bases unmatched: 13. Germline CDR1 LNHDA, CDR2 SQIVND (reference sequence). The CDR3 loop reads CASSATPQGARSTDTQYF. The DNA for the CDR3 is TGTGCCAGTAGTGCCACCCCCCAGGGGGCGAGAAGCACAGATACGCAGTATTTT.

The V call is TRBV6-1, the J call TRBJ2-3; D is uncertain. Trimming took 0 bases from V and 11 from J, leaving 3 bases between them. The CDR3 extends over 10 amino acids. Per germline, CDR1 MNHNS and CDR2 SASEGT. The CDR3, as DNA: TGTGCCAGCAGTGAAGCGAGGCAGTATTTT. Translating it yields CASSEARQYF.

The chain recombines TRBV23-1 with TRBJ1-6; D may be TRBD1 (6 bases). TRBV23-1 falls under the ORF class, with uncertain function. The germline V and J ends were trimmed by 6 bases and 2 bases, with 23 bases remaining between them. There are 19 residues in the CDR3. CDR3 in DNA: TGCGCCAGCAGCTTACCGCCACCCCCAGGGGCCACCTATAATTCACCCCTCCACTTT. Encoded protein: CASSLPPPPGATYNSPLHF.

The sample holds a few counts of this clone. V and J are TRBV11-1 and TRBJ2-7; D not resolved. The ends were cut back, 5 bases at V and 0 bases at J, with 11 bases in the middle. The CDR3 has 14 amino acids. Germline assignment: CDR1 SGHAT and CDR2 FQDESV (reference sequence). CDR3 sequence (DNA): TGTGCCAGCAGCCCCTTTCAGGCCTCCTACGAGCAGTACTTC. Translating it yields CASSPFQASYEQYF.

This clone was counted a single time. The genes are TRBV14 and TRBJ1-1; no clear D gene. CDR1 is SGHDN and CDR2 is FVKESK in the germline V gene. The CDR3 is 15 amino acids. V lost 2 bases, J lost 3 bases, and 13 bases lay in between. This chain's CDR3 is CASSQYLNSYTEAFF. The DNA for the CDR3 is TGTGCCAGCAGCCAATATCTTAACAGTTACACTGAAGCTTTCTTT.

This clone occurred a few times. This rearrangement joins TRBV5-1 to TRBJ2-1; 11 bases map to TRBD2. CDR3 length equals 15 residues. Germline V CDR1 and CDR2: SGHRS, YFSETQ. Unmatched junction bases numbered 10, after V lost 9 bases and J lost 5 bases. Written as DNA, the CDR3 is TGCGCCACCAGGAAGGTAGCGGGAGGGAACAATGAGCAGTTCTTC. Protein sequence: CATRKVAGGNNEQFF.

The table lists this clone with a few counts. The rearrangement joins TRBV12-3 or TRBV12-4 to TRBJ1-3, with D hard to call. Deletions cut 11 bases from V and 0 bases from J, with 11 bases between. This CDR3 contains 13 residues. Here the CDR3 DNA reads TGTGCCGGCGGCACTCTCTCTGGAAACACCATATATTTT. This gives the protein CAGGTLSGNTIYF.

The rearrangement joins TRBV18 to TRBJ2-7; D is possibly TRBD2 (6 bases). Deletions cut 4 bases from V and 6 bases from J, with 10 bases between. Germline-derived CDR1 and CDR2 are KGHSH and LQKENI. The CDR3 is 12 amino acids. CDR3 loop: CASSHGGSEQYF. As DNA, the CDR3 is TGTGCCAGCTCACACGGGGGAAGCGAGCAGTACTTC.

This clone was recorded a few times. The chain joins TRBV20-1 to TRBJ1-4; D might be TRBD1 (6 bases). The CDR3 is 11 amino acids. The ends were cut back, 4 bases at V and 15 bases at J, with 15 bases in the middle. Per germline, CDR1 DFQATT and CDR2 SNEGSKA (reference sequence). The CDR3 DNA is TGCAGTGCTAAGGGGGACGTTCGGGTGTTTTTT. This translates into CSAKGDVRVFF.